The rows below give T cell receptor beta chains drawn from one sample of a study of T-cell memory formation after mild COVID-19. TCRdb called the 5' RACE reads again in MiXCR, with one record for every CDR3 protein. Of approximately 440,000 distinct CDR3 sequences listed, approximately 20% are singletons. Sequenced input: PBMCs or a T cell subset sorted from them (not recorded which). The origin of the receptors is an adult woman who had mild COVID-19 (a few samples of this study predate the infection). Cell type and time point are not known. Each CDR3 is given with its conserved first and last residue. Each record gives: V gene, D gene, clone size, J gene, CDR3 DNA, CDR3 protein. The D gene is left open where the match is weak. Clone size is given for some rows only: seen once, a few or many times, or a class if the clone is expanded.

v_call: TRBV20-1
d_call: TRBD2
clone_size: -
j_call: TRBJ2-3
cdr3_nt: TGCAGTGCGGACTTACGAGCGGGAGTGCCAGATACGCAGTATTTT
cdr3_aa: CSADLRAGVPDTQYF

v_call: TRBV6-5
d_call: -
clone_size: -
j_call: TRBJ1-4
cdr3_nt: TGTGCCAGCAGGAGGAGGGCGGGTAATGAAAAACTGTTTTTT
cdr3_aa: CASRRRAGNEKLFF

v_call: TRBV3-1
d_call: -
clone_size: -
j_call: TRBJ1-2
cdr3_nt: TGTGCCAGCAGCCAAGATACCGGGCAATCGGGCTACACCTTC
cdr3_aa: CASSQDTGQSGYTF

v_call: TRBV10-3
d_call: -
clone_size: -
j_call: TRBJ2-6
cdr3_nt: TGTGCCATCAGTGAAAATGAACATCACTCTGGGGCCAACGTCCTGACTTTC
cdr3_aa: CAISENEHHSGANVLTF

v_call: TRBV3-1
d_call: -
clone_size: few
j_call: TRBJ1-1
cdr3_nt: TGTGCCAGCAGCCCAAGACAGGTGATCCCCACTGAAGCTTTCTTT
cdr3_aa: CASSPRQVIPTEAFF

v_call: TRBV7-2
d_call: TRBD2
clone_size: -
j_call: TRBJ2-1
cdr3_nt: TGTGCCAGCAGCGCTACCGGGACTACCTACAATGAGCAGTTCTTC
cdr3_aa: CASSATGTTYNEQFF

v_call: TRBV6-2/TRBV6-3
d_call: -
clone_size: -
j_call: TRBJ2-1
cdr3_nt: TGTGCCAGCAGGAGACCCCTCGAAGCCTACAATGAGCAGTTCTTC
cdr3_aa: CASRRPLEAYNEQFF

v_call: TRBV21-1
d_call: -
clone_size: -
j_call: TRBJ2-1
cdr3_nt: TGTGCCAGCACTAACAAAGCTAGTCGAGGACCGTTCTTC
cdr3_aa: CASTNKASRGPFF

v_call: TRBV20-1
d_call: -
clone_size: -
j_call: TRBJ1-2
cdr3_nt: TGCAGTGCCCAACACGGAGGCACCTTC
cdr3_aa: CSAQHGGTF

v_call: TRBV7-8
d_call: -
clone_size: few
j_call: TRBJ2-7
cdr3_nt: TGTGCCAGCACTGCCGACAGGACCTACGAGCAGTACTTC
cdr3_aa: CASTADRTYEQYF

v_call: TRBV6-5
d_call: TRBD1
clone_size: few
j_call: TRBJ2-3
cdr3_nt: TGTGCCAGCAGTGAGACAGGGTACACAGATACGCAGTATTTT
cdr3_aa: CASSETGYTDTQYF

v_call: TRBV5-1
d_call: TRBD2
clone_size: -
j_call: TRBJ2-5
cdr3_nt: TGCGCCAGCAGCTTGTCCCGGACTAGATTGGTTGTCCAAGAGACCCAGTACTTC
cdr3_aa: CASSLSRTRLVVQETQYF

v_call: TRBV12-3/TRBV12-4
d_call: -
clone_size: few
j_call: TRBJ1-4
cdr3_nt: TGTGCCAGCAGTTCTTTAGGGGACGCTAATGAAAAACTGTTTTTT
cdr3_aa: CASSSLGDANEKLFF

v_call: TRBV5-1
d_call: TRBD1
clone_size: few
j_call: TRBJ2-1
cdr3_nt: TGCGCCAGCAGCCCCGGGACAGGGGGCTTCAATGAGCAGTTCTTC
cdr3_aa: CASSPGTGGFNEQFF

v_call: TRBV7-9
d_call: TRBD2
clone_size: few
j_call: TRBJ2-1
cdr3_nt: TGTGCCAGCAGCCCCCGATTGAGCGGGGCTGGCTACAATGAGCAGTTCTTC
cdr3_aa: CASSPRLSGAGYNEQFF

v_call: TRBV20-1
d_call: TRBD2
clone_size: -
j_call: TRBJ2-1
cdr3_nt: TGCAGTGCTAGAGGGACTAGCGGGGGGCCGGAGCAGTTCTTC
cdr3_aa: CSARGTSGGPEQFF

v_call: TRBV5-1
d_call: -
clone_size: -
j_call: TRBJ2-7
cdr3_nt: TGCGCCAGCAGCTTGGCCCTGGACAGACTCTACGAGCAGTACTTC
cdr3_aa: CASSLALDRLYEQYF

v_call: TRBV30
d_call: -
clone_size: once
j_call: TRBJ2-7
cdr3_nt: TGTGCCTGGAGTGACGGGATTTACTACGAGCAGTACTTC
cdr3_aa: CAWSDGIYYEQYF

v_call: TRBV29-1
d_call: -
clone_size: -
j_call: TRBJ2-7
cdr3_nt: TGCAGCGTAAACTCGGGCTACGAGCAGTACTTC
cdr3_aa: CSVNSGYEQYF

v_call: TRBV25-1
d_call: TRBD2
clone_size: -
j_call: TRBJ2-3
cdr3_nt: TGTGCCACCCAACCAGGGACTAGCGGGACGCCTATCACAGATACGCAGTATTTT
cdr3_aa: CATQPGTSGTPITDTQYF

v_call: TRBV10-3
d_call: -
clone_size: few
j_call: TRBJ1-2
cdr3_nt: TGTGCCATCAGTAACGGGGCTGAGAGCTATGGCTACACCTTC
cdr3_aa: CAISNGAESYGYTF

v_call: TRBV12-3/TRBV12-4
d_call: -
clone_size: few
j_call: TRBJ1-1
cdr3_nt: TGTGCCAGCAGTTTCCGGGGCGCGGGGGGCTCTCGTATTGAAGCTTTCTTT
cdr3_aa: CASSFRGAGGSRIEAFF

v_call: TRBV12-3/TRBV12-4
d_call: -
clone_size: -
j_call: TRBJ1-2
cdr3_nt: TGTGCCAGCAGTCCACTGAAAGGGGGGGTGGCTGGCTACACCTTC
cdr3_aa: CASSPLKGGVAGYTF

v_call: TRBV7-2
d_call: -
clone_size: -
j_call: TRBJ2-7
cdr3_nt: TGTGCCAGCAGCATAGATGACTACGAGCAGTACTTC
cdr3_aa: CASSIDDYEQYF

v_call: TRBV7-2
d_call: TRBD2
clone_size: few
j_call: TRBJ2-3
cdr3_nt: TGTGCCAGCAGCTTATCGGCGGGAGCCAGCACAGATACGCAGTATTTT
cdr3_aa: CASSLSAGASTDTQYF

v_call: TRBV20-1
d_call: TRBD1
clone_size: -
j_call: TRBJ1-1
cdr3_nt: TGCAGTGCTACCCCGACAGGGGGCATCGATGAAGCTTTCTTT
cdr3_aa: CSATPTGGIDEAFF

v_call: TRBV20-1
d_call: -
clone_size: few
j_call: TRBJ2-1
cdr3_nt: TGCAGTGCTAGAGTAACCGGGCCAGTGCCCTACAATGAGCAGTTCTTC
cdr3_aa: CSARVTGPVPYNEQFF

v_call: TRBV9
d_call: -
clone_size: -
j_call: TRBJ1-6
cdr3_nt: TGTGCCAGCAGCGTAGAAGGGCTCGGGAATTCACCCCTCCACTTT
cdr3_aa: CASSVEGLGNSPLHF

v_call: TRBV30
d_call: -
clone_size: -
j_call: TRBJ2-1
cdr3_nt: TGTGCCTGGAGTATCGCAGTGGCGGGTGAGCAGTTCTTC
cdr3_aa: CAWSIAVAGEQFF

v_call: TRBV7-9
d_call: TRBD1
clone_size: few
j_call: TRBJ2-5
cdr3_nt: TGTGCCAGCAGCAGAGCCGGGACAGGGGGCGGAGAGACCCAGTACTTC
cdr3_aa: CASSRAGTGGGETQYF